The clone carrying this TCR beta chain was counted a single time. Its antigen is unidentified. The deep-level immunoSEQ assay was used. The table came from immunoSEQ multiplex PCR; TCRdb's copy has only in-frame clones and leaves some out. Among 800,000 to 950,000 clones listed, about 96% were seen once. The entry originates in a study of shared clonotypes between healthy human individuals. Findings and caveats of the study: Sorted-subset sequencing was shown by rarefaction to be incomplete despite large depth.

Cells designated naive CD8 were CD45RO-negative and were positively selected for CCR7, with terminally differentiated effector memory CD45RA+ cells excluded. Per the germline V gene, CDR1 is SNHLY and CDR2 is FYNNEI. The CDR3 totals 15 residues. The ends were cut back, 6 bases at V and 2 bases at J, with 16 bases in the middle. Material for sequencing was naive CD8+ T cells sorted from blood. The chain recombines TRBV2 with TRBJ2-5; tentative D call: TRBD2 (6 bases). The clonotype originates from a man aged 25-45 years in good health. This chain's CDR3 is CASRETLAIQETQYF. The CDR3 DNA reads TGTGCCAGCAGGGAGACTCTAGCGATACAAGAGACCCAGTACTTC.